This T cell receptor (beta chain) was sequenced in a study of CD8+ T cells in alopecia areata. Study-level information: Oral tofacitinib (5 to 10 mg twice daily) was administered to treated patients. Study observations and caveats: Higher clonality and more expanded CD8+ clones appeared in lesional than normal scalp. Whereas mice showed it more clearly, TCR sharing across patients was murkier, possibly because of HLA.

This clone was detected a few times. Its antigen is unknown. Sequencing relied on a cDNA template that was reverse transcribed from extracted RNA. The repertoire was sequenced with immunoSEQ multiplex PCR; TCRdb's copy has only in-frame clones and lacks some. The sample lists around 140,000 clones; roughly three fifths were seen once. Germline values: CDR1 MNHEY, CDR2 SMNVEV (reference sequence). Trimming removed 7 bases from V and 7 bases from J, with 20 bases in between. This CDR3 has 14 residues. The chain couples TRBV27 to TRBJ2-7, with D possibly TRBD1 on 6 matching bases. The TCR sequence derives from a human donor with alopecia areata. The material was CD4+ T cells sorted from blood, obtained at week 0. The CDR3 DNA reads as TGTGCCAGCACCCGAGGGCCAGGGGCGCTGGAGCAGTACTTC. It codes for CASTRGPGALEQYF.